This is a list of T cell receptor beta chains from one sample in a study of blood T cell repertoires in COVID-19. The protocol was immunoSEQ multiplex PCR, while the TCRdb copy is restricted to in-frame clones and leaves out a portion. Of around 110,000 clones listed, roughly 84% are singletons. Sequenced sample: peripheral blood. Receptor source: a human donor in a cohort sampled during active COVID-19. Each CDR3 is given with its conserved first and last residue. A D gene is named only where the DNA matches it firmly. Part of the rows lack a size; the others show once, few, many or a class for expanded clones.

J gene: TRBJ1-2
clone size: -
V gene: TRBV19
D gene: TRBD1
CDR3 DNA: TGTGCCAGTAGTGGGACAGCGAAATTTGACGGCTACACCTTC
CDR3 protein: CASSGTAKFDGYTF

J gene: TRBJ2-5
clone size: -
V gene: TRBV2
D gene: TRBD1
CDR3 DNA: TGTGCCAGCAAAAGTCCGGCATTCCCCGGACAGGCCCAAGAGACCCAGTACTTC
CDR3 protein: CASKSPAFPGQAQETQYF

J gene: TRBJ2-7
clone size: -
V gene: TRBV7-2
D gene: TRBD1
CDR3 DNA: TGTGCCAGCAGCTTGTTACGGGACAGGGGCGAGCAGTACTTC
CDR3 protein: CASSLLRDRGEQYF

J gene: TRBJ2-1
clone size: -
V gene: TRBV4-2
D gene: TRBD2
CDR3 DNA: TGTGCCAGCAGCCGGTATAGCGGGAGCTCCTACAATGAGCAGTTCTTC
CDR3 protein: CASSRYSGSSYNEQFF

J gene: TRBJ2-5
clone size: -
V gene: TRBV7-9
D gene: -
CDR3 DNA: TGTGCCAGCAGCTTACAGGGGCTATCCGGGGAGACCCAGTACTTC
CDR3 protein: CASSLQGLSGETQYF

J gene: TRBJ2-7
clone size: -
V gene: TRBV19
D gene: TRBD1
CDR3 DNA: TGTGCCAGTAGTATTGGACAGGGGGCCTACGAGCAGTACTTC
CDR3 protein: CASSIGQGAYEQYF

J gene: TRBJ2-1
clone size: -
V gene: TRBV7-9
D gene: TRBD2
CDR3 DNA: TGTGCCAGCAGCTTACCACGACTAGCGGCATCCTACAATGAGCAGTTCTTC
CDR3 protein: CASSLPRLAASYNEQFF

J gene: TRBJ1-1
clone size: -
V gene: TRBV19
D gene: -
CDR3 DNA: TGTGCCAGTAGTGCCCCTGAGGCGGCTGAAGCTTTCTTT
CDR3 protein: CASSAPEAAEAFF

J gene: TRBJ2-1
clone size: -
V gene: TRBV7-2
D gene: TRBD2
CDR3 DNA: TGTGCCAGCAGCACTACTAGCGGAACCAACAATGAGCAGTTCTTC
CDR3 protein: CASSTTSGTNNEQFF

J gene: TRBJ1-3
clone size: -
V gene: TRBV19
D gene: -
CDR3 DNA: TGTGCCAGTAGTAGCGACCGGAGCTCTGGAAACACCATATATTTT
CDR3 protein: CASSSDRSSGNTIYF

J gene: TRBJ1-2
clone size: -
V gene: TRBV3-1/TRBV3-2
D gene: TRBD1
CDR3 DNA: TGTGCCAGCAGCCAAGCCGGGACAGGGAGGCGCGTCTTC
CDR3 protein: CASSQAGTGRRVF

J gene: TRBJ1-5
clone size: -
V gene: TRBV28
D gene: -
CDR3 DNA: TGTGCCAGCAGTTTATGGAACTACTATAGCAATCAGCCCCAGCATTTT
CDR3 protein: CASSLWNYYSNQPQHF

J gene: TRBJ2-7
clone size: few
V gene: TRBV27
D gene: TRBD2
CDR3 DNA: TGTGCCAGCAGTCCCGGACTAGCGGGAGGAGGGCAGTACTTC
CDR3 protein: CASSPGLAGGGQYF

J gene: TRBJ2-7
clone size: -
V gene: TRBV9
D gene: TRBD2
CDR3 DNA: TGTGCCAGCAGCGACGCTAGCGGGCCGTTCTACGAGCAGTACTTC
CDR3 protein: CASSDASGPFYEQYF